These 10 T cell receptor beta chains came from one sample sequenced in a study of regulatory T cells in long-lasting Graves disease (dated by TCRdb to 2020 to 2023). The sample's time point label, decoded: persistent/refractory GD, antithyroid drugs over 5 years with positive TRAb. For both TCR sequencing and RNA sequencing, RNA was extracted from PBMCs in TRIzol. Library construction relied on multiplex PCR. Sequencing instrument: Illumina HiSeq 4000. iRepertoire HTBI primers and Arm-PCR amplification of CDR3 regions were used to construct TCR beta libraries. Using fastp trimming at Q25 and MiXCR clonotype assembly, TCRdb reanalyzed the public sequencing data and kept in-frame beta chains. Each entry merges the rows of one CDR3 protein and shows their most common DNA and genes. The sample data list 400,000 to 500,000 distinct CDR3 sequences, and around 20% of these were observed just once. The ten largest clones represent about 7.8% of the sample.

The starting material was peripheral blood mononuclear cells (PBMCs), obtained when the disease was refractory, from a patient treated with antithyroid drugs. The receptors shown here come from a female donor with Graves disease.

This clonotype came up many times. The chain is built from TRBV11-2 and TRBJ2-4; D gene uncertain. The ends were cut back, 5 bases at V and 0 bases at J, with 8 bases in the middle. Germline V CDR1 and CDR2: SGHAT, FQNNGV. The CDR3 spans 14 residues. DNA of the CDR3: TGTGCCAGCAGCCTCCGGAGAGCCAAAAACATTCAGTACTTC. It codes for CASSLRRAKNIQYF.

This chain joins TRBV7-2 and TRBJ2-5; possible D gene TRBD2, 6 bases. Germline lookup yields CDR1 SGHTA and CDR2 FQGNSA. The CDR3 has 16 residues. The V and J ends lost 1 base and 3 bases respectively, with 15 bases between them. The CDR3 spells CASSLDWAGSKETQYF. CDR3 nucleotide sequence: TGTGCCAGCAGCTTAGATTGGGCGGGGTCTAAAGAGACCCAGTACTTC.

This clonotype was counted at least ten times. The gene calls are TRBV28 and TRBJ2-5, with D perhaps being TRBD1 or TRBD2 (6 bases each). V lost 4 bases, J lost 5 bases, and 26 bases lay in between. From germline, CDR1 is MDHEN and CDR2 SYDVKM. The CDR3 length is 18 residues. The CDR3 DNA follows: TGTGCCAGCAGTTCTATTGAGTCAAATTGGGGGGCTCAGGAGACCCAGTACTTC. It codes for CASSSIESNWGAQETQYF.

Turning to this clonotype: A much larger clone is a single base away; this may be a read error. The V call is TRBV7-9, the J call TRBJ2-7; D is ambiguous. The CDR3 has 12 amino acids. CDR1 is SEHNR and CDR2 is FQNEAQ in the germline V gene (reference sequence). CDR3 bases: TGTGCCGGCAGCGACGCAACCTACGAGCAGTACTTC. Translation: CAGSDATYEQYF.

The chain employs TRBV19 and TRBJ2-7; either TRBD1 or TRBD2 may fit D (5 bases each). Germline V gene lookup returns CDR1 LNHDA and CDR2 SQIVND (reference sequence). This CDR3 region has 12 residues. V lost 5 bases and J 9 bases, leaving 14 bases between the germline ends. The CDR3 DNA is TGTGCCAGTAGTCCTCCTGGGGGTTGGCAGTACTTC. Translation: CASSPPGGWQYF. Drawing the rest from reference TRBV19 and TRBJ2-7, the complete variable domain is DGGITQSPKYLFRKEGQNVTLSCEQNLNHDAMYWYRQDPGQGLRLIYYSQIVNDFQKGDIAEGYSVSREKKESFPLTVTSAQKNPTAFYLCASSPPGGWQYFGPGTRLTVT.

The sample holds many counts of this clonotype. The J gene is TRBJ2-5, the V gene TRBV29-1; no firm D call. The CDR3 contains 12 residues. Between the trimmed V and J ends, which lost 2 bases and 0 bases, there was a span of 4 bases. Germline CDR1 SQVTM, CDR2 ANQGSEA. The CDR3 nucleotides are TGCAGCGTTGAACAGGACCAAGAGACCCAGTACTTC. Translating it yields CSVEQDQETQYF.

V is TRBV6-2 or TRBV6-3 and J is TRBJ1-1; no definite D call. The CDR3 extends over 16 amino acids. The germline V and J ends were trimmed by 0 bases and 0 bases, with 11 bases remaining between them. Germline CDR1 is MNHEY and CDR2 is SVGEGT. Written as DNA, the CDR3 is TGTGCCAGCAGTTACTCAGTTGCGCAAATGAACACTGAAGCTTTCTTT. Translated: CASSYSVAQMNTEAFF.

The chain employs TRBV27 and TRBJ2-3; D might be TRBD2 (5 bases). V lost 4 bases and J 0 bases, leaving 11 bases between the germline ends. This CDR3 contains 15 residues. From germline, CDR1 is MNHEY and CDR2 SMNVEV (reference sequence). CDR3 in DNA: TGTGCCAGCAGTTCGTTCACTAGGAGCACAGATACGCAGTATTTT. It is translated as CASSSFTRSTDTQYF.

This clonotype was seen only once. The junction does not match germline at one end; this may be a read error. The rearrangement links TRBV20-1 to TRBJ2-2; D may be TRBD2 (6 bases). The germline gives CDR1 DFQATT, CDR2 SNEGSKA (reference sequence). This CDR3 has 16 amino acids. The CDR3 sequence is CSARQMRPPQSGGLFF. CDR3 nucleotide sequence: TGCAGTGCCCGGCAAATGAGGCCTCCCCAGTCCGGGGGGCTGTTTTTT.

This clonotype occurred a few times. The V gene is TRBV10-2, the J gene TRBJ1-1; D unclear. The CDR3 runs to 13 residues. Between the trimmed V and J ends, which lost 3 bases and 5 bases, there was a span of 10 bases. Germline values: CDR1 WSHSY, CDR2 SAAADI. The CDR3 region is CASSDGGETEAFF. The CDR3 DNA is TGCGCCAGCAGTGATGGAGGAGAGACTGAAGCTTTCTTT.